This T cell receptor beta chain emerged from a study of blood T cells in healthy people across ages. Findings of the study overall: Fewer expanded clones and more diversity marked long-lived versus aged donors.

Germline CDR1 is SEHNR and CDR2 is FQNEAQ (reference sequence). CDR3 size: 14 residues. With 2 bases removed from V and 7 bases from J, the gap between germline ends came to 14 bases. On this clonotype: Its antigen is unidentified.

Using a J-beta primer mix together with a sample-barcoded 5' primer, a second PCR was run for roughly 6 to 12 cycles. Each CDR3 protein gets one entry after TCRdb re-called the 5' RACE reads with MiXCR. The table shows 1.2 million to 1.5 million distinct CDR3 sequences, with 42% occurring only once. The TCR originated in a woman between 18 and 30 years old in good health. The chain combines TRBV7-9 with TRBJ1-1, with no clear D. Sequencing was done on a sample of blood. For the CDR3, the DNA is TGTGCCAGCAGCTTAAGCCGGGTGAACGGTGAAGCTTTCTTT. Residues: CASSLSRVNGEAFF.